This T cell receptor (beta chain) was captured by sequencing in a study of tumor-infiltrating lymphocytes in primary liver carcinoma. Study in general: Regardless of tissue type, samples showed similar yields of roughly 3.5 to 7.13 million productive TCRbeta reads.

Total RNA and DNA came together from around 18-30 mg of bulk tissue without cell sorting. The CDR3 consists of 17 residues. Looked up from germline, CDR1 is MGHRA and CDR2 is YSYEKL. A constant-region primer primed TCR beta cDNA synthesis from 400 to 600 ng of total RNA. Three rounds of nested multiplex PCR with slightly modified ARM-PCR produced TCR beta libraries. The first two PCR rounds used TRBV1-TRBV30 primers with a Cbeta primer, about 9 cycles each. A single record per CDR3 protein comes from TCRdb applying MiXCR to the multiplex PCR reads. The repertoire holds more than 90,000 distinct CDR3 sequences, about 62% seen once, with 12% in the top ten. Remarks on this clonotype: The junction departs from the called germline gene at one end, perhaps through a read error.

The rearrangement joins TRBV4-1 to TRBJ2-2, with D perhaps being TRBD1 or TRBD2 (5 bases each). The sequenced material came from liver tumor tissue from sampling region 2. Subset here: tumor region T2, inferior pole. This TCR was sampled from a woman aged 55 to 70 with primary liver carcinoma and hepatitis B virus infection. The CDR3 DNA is TGCCCCAGCAGCCAAGTCAGGGCTAGTGGGAGTCCCCGGGAGCTGTTTTTT. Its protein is CPSSQVRASGSPRELFF.